The 31 T cell receptor beta chains below all came from one sample that was sequenced in a study of immune evolution from preneoplasia to lung adenocarcinoma. Clones were sequenced by immunoSEQ multiplex PCR, and TCRdb holds only the in-frame ones, with some missing. The table has 9,500 to 13,000 clones, about four fifths seen once; the top ten hold around 1.7%. Source material: FFPE minimally invasive lung adenocarcinoma tissue. The receptors stem from a person aged 70 to 85 with lung adenocarcinoma.

The chain uses TRBV19 and TRBJ1-2; D unresolved. The V end lost 0 bases, the J end lost 3 bases, and 5 bases lay between the germline ends. Germline values: CDR1 LNHDA, CDR2 SQIVND (reference sequence). There are 13 residues in the CDR3. The CDR3 protein is CASSIESDYGYTF. The CDR3 region has the DNA TGTGCCAGTAGTATAGAGTCAGACTATGGCTACACCTTC.

The V call is TRBV30, the J call TRBJ1-1; D is unresolved. The CDR3 is made up of 11 amino acids. The ends were cut back, 4 bases at V and 7 bases at J, with 10 bases in the middle. CDR1 and CDR2 from the germline V gene are GTSNPN and SVGIG (reference sequence). Here the CDR3 reads CAWMLQIEAFF. CDR3 DNA: TGTGCCTGGATGTTACAGATTGAAGCTTTCTTT.

J is TRBJ2-7 and V is TRBV19; maybe TRBD2 (5 bases). Germline loops: CDR1 LNHDA, CDR2 SQIVND (reference sequence). The V end was cut by 3 bases, the J end by 5 bases, with 17 bases between. The CDR3 spans 15 residues. DNA of the CDR3: TGTGCCAGTAGTATGCTGGGAGATAGTTGGGACGAGCAGTACTTC. This codes for CASSMLGDSWDEQYF.

V gene TRBV21-1 combines with J gene TRBJ1-2. TRBV21-1 is a listed pseudogene. The CDR3 has 16 amino acids. DNA of the CDR3: TGTGCCAGCAGACCCAGACGCGGGAGGGATATTACGGGCTACACCTTC. Residues: CASRPRRGRDITGYTF.

J is TRBJ1-1 and V is TRBV5-1; maybe TRBD1 (6 bases). Germline-derived CDR1 and CDR2 are SGHRS and YFSETQ. There are 13 residues in the CDR3. V gave up 0 bases and J gave up 3 bases, with 6 bases separating them. The CDR3 sequence: CASSLDRDTEAFF. CDR3 in DNA: TGCGCCAGCAGCTTGGACAGGGACACTGAAGCTTTCTTT. Full variable domain (remainder filled in from reference TRBV5-1 and TRBJ1-1): KAGVTQTPRYLIKTRGQQVTLSCSPISGHRSVSWYQQTPGQGLQFLFEYFSETQRNKGNFPGRFSGRQFSNSRSEMNVSTLELGDSALYLCASSLDRDTEAFFGQGTRLTVV.

V usage is TRBV5-1 and J usage is TRBJ2-7, with D perhaps TRBD1 or TRBD2 (5 bases each). This CDR3 is 14 amino acids long. The ends were cut back, 2 bases at V and 3 bases at J, with 12 bases in the middle. The germline V gene has CDR1 SGHRS and CDR2 YFSETQ. CDR3 in amino acids: CASSLEGAGYEQYF. CDR3 in DNA: TGCGCCAGCAGCTTAGAAGGGGCGGGCTACGAGCAGTACTTC.

The V and J genes are TRBV7-2 and TRBJ1-3; TRBD1 might be the D (5 bases). The germline gives CDR1 SGHTA, CDR2 FQGNSA. CDR3 length equals 14 residues. Trimming took 5 bases from V and 1 from J, leaving 9 bases between them. CDR3: CASSRRGSGNTIYF. CDR3 coding DNA: TGTGCCAGCAGCCGCCGGGGGTCTGGAAACACCATATATTTT.

This clone was seen a few times. The chain joins TRBV29-1 to TRBJ1-2; no definite D call. The CDR3 runs 14 residues. Per germline, CDR1 SQVTM and CDR2 ANQGSEA. Trimming pared 0 bases from V and 4 bases from J, leaving 12 bases between. The chain's CDR3 is CSVEDTARSYGYTF. CDR3 nucleotides: TGCAGCGTTGAAGATACTGCCCGAAGCTATGGCTACACCTTC. The full variable domain, with the rest looked up from reference TRBV29-1 and TRBJ1-2, is SAVISQKPSRDICQRGTSLTIQCQVDSQVTMMFWYRQQPGQSLTLIATANQGSEATYESGFVIDKFPISRPNLTFSTLTVSNMSPEDSSIYLCSVEDTARSYGYTFGSGTRLTVV.

The chain is built from TRBV4-2 and TRBJ2-7, with 8 positions matching TRBD2. The CDR3 length is 19 residues. CDR1 and CDR2 (germline): LGHNA, YNFKEQ. V gave up 4 bases and J gave up 4 bases; unmatched junction bases: 21. The CDR3, as DNA: TGTGCCAGCAGCCGGACGGACGTGGGAGGGGGACTAGAACGTTACGAGCAGTACTTC. Its translation is CASSRTDVGGGLERYEQYF.

This clone showed up just a few times. J is TRBJ1-6 and V is TRBV5-1; D is unclear. V was shortened by 0 bases and J by 8 bases, with 9 bases between the two germline ends. CDR3 size: 14 residues. Germline V lookup: CDR1 SGHRS, CDR2 YFSETQ. CDR3 region: CASSLGKDYSPLHF. The CDR3 DNA sequence: TGCGCCAGCAGCTTGGGCAAGGATTATTCACCCCTCCACTTT. The entire variable domain, with the rest obtained from reference TRBV5-1 and TRBJ1-6, is as follows: KAGVTQTPRYLIKTRGQQVTLSCSPISGHRSVSWYQQTPGQGLQFLFEYFSETQRNKGNFPGRFSGRQFSNSRSEMNVSTLELGDSALYLCASSLGKDYSPLHFGNGTRLTVT.

The chain links TRBV10-1 to TRBJ2-7; the match to TRBD2 covers 7 bases. The CDR3 is made up of 13 amino acids. V lost 4 bases to trimming and J lost 6 bases; unmatched junction nucleotides: 6. The germline gives CDR1 WNHNN, CDR2 SYGVQD (reference sequence). CDR3 residues: CASSVGREGEQYF. CDR3 nucleotides: TGCGCCAGCAGTGTAGGCAGGGAGGGCGAGCAGTACTTC.

V gene TRBV28 combines with J gene TRBJ1-4; D gene unclear. This CDR3 has 14 residues. CDR1 and CDR2 (germline): MDHEN, SYDVKM. V lost 5 bases and J 5 bases, leaving 12 bases between the germline ends. CDR3 sequence reads: CASSPGSRNEKLFF. CDR3 DNA sequence: TGTGCCAGCAGTCCCGGGTCTCGAAATGAAAAACTGTTTTTT.

This clone was seen a single time. This chain joins TRBV19 and TRBJ2-7; tentative D call: TRBD1 (5 bases). The CDR3 is 14 residues long. Trimming took 0 bases from V and 0 from J, leaving 6 bases between them. Germline V gene sequence: CDR1 LNHDA, CDR2 SQIVND (reference sequence). This CDR3 is CASSIETGSYEQYF. CDR3 coding DNA: TGTGCCAGTAGTATAGAAACAGGCTCCTACGAGCAGTACTTC.

The chain carries TRBV27 and TRBJ1-2; the D is unclear. Germline-derived CDR1 and CDR2 are MNHEY and SMNVEV (reference sequence). Trimming took 3 bases from V and 6 from J, leaving 14 bases between them. CDR3 length: 14 residues. DNA of the CDR3: TGTGCCAGCAGTTTCTCGGGAGGAGGAAATGGCTACACCTTC. Protein sequence: CASSFSGGGNGYTF.

This clone was observed a single time. The chain is built from TRBV5-4 and TRBJ2-5, with D maybe TRBD2 (5 bases). CDR3 size: 13 residues. Trimming removed 5 bases from V and 2 bases from J, with 10 bases in between. CDR1 SGHNT and CDR2 YYREEE come from the germline V gene (reference sequence). The CDR3 nucleotides read TGTGCCAGCAGACGAGGGTTACAAGAGACCCAGTACTTC. Translation gives CASRRGLQETQYF.

The V and J genes are TRBV7-9 and TRBJ2-7; TRBD1 might be the D (6 bases). CDR1 is SEHNR and CDR2 is FQNEAQ in the germline V gene (reference sequence). Trimming removed 1 base at V and 0 bases at J, with 7 bases between. The CDR3 loop spans 14 amino acids. CDR3 sequence (DNA): TGTGCCAGCAGCTTAGGCAGGGGCTCCTACGAGCAGTACTTC. The encoded protein is CASSLGRGSYEQYF.

The DNA for the CDR3 is TGTGCCAGCAGCCCAAGGACGTATAGCAATCAGCCCCAGCATTTT. As protein: CASSPRTYSNQPQHF. The chain couples TRBV7-8 to TRBJ1-5, with no clear D. Trimming removed 5 bases from V and 0 bases from J, with 11 bases in between. The germline V gene has CDR1 SGHVS and CDR2 FQNEAQ. The CDR3 runs 15 residues.

The chain recombines TRBV6-5 with TRBJ1-1; D is uncertain. Germline V gene sequence: CDR1 MNHEY, CDR2 SVGAGI. CDR3 length equals 13 residues. V lost 5 bases to trimming and J lost 4 bases, with 11 bases between them. The CDR3 spells CASSTPSGTEAFF. The DNA for the CDR3 is TGTGCCAGCAGTACCCCGTCCGGCACTGAAGCTTTCTTT.

The CDR3 DNA is TGTGCCAGCAGTGAAGAGTGGTCGGGACTCCTTTCCTACAATGAGCAGTTCTTC. It encodes CASSEEWSGLLSYNEQFF. V gene TRBV6-1 combines with J gene TRBJ2-1, with D possibly being TRBD2 (6 bases). The germline V gene has CDR1 MNHNS and CDR2 SASEGT. The CDR3 has 18 amino acids. V dropped 1 base and J dropped 1 base, with 17 bases sitting between them.

This clone was counted once. The CDR3 coding sequence is TGCGCCAGCAGCCCACGATCGTACCAAGAGACCCAGTACTTC. Its translation: CASSPRSYQETQYF. V is TRBV5-1 and J is TRBJ2-5; D is ambiguous. The CDR3 contains 14 residues. The V gene's germline CDR1 is SGHRS and CDR2 YFSETQ. Trimming removed 4 bases from V and 0 bases from J, with 10 bases in between.

The CDR3 nucleotides are TGTGCCAGCAGCTTGGACGGAGGGGGCGGATATGGCTACACCTTC. Translated, it gives CASSLDGGGGYGYTF. V gene TRBV5-4 combines with J gene TRBJ1-2; TRBD1 matches 7 bases. V lost 0 bases and J lost 5; bases outside the gene matches: 7. Germline values: CDR1 SGHNT, CDR2 YYREEE (reference sequence). The CDR3 is 15 residues long.

This clone came up once. This chain joins TRBV19 and TRBJ1-5; D uncertain. Germline values: CDR1 LNHDA, CDR2 SQIVND (reference sequence). Trimming took 4 bases from V and 2 from J, leaving 9 bases between them. The CDR3 extends over 14 amino acids. The CDR3 region is CASSKEAGNQPQHF. CDR3 bases: TGTGCCAGTAGTAAGGAGGCGGGCAATCAGCCCCAGCATTTT.

The chain carries TRBV27 and TRBJ2-2, with 8 bases identical to TRBD1. CDR1 and CDR2 (germline): MNHEY, SMNVEV (reference sequence). This CDR3 spans 13 amino acids. The J segment lost 4 bases and the V segment lost 6 bases, leaving 1 base of the junction unmatched. The CDR3 is CASRDRGTGELFF. As DNA, the CDR3 is TGTGCCAGCAGAGACAGGGGCACCGGGGAGCTGTTTTTT.

The genes are TRBV5-1 and TRBJ2-1; TRBD1 aligns across 8 bases. V was clipped by 0 bases and J by 7 bases; unmatched bases: 3. The CDR3 is 14 residues long. Germline V gives CDR1 SGHRS, CDR2 YFSETQ. In nucleotides, the CDR3 is TGCGCCAGCAGCTTGGGGACAGGGAATAATGAGCAGTTCTTC. Translating gives CASSLGTGNNEQFF. The full variable domain, in which reference TRBV5-1 and TRBJ2-1 provide the parts outside the CDR3, is KAGVTQTPRYLIKTRGQQVTLSCSPISGHRSVSWYQQTPGQGLQFLFEYFSETQRNKGNFPGRFSGRQFSNSRSEMNVSTLELGDSALYLCASSLGTGNNEQFFGPGTRLTVL.

The CDR3 nucleotides read TGTGCCAGCCTTCTCGGGGGTTCACCCCTCCACTTT. Protein product: CASLLGGSPLHF. The chain has TRBV2 and TRBJ1-6, with D possibly TRBD1 on 5 matching bases. V lost 8 bases, J lost 9 bases, and 11 bases lay in between. The CDR3 is 12 residues long. Per germline, CDR1 SNHLY and CDR2 FYNNEI.

This clone was detected a few times. This rearrangement joins TRBV29-1 to TRBJ1-2; D is possibly TRBD1 (6 bases). Germline V gene lookup returns CDR1 SQVTM and CDR2 ANQGSEA. V shed 7 bases and J shed 7 bases, with 10 bases lying between them. This CDR3 has 10 residues. The CDR3 DNA reads TGCAGCGCCAGGGGCTCTGGCTACACCTTC. This gives the protein CSARGSGYTF. The full variable domain, rest sourced from reference TRBV29-1 and TRBJ1-2, is SAVISQKPSRDICQRGTSLTIQCQVDSQVTMMFWYRQQPGQSLTLIATANQGSEATYESGFVIDKFPISRPNLTFSTLTVSNMSPEDSSIYLCSARGSGYTFGSGTRLTVV.

This chain connects TRBV19 to TRBJ2-7; 7 nucleotides match TRBD1. This CDR3 contains 14 residues. Looked up from germline, CDR1 is LNHDA and CDR2 is SQIVND (reference sequence). The V segment lost 5 bases and the J segment 3 bases; nucleotides outside the gene matches: 7. The CDR3 sequence: CASSPLDRVYEQYF. In nucleotides, the CDR3 is TGTGCCAGTAGTCCCCTAGACAGGGTCTACGAGCAGTACTTC. The variable domain in full, with the rest retrieved from reference TRBV19 and TRBJ2-7, is DGGITQSPKYLFRKEGQNVTLSCEQNLNHDAMYWYRQDPGQGLRLIYYSQIVNDFQKGDIAEGYSVSREKKESFPLTVTSAQKNPTAFYLCASSPLDRVYEQYFGPGTRLTVT.

V gene TRBV9 combines with J gene TRBJ2-2; D not certain. The germline V gene has CDR1 SGDLS and CDR2 YYNGEE. The CDR3 consists of 13 residues. Trimming shortened V by 1 base and J by 6 bases, and 7 bases separated the two germline ends. CDR3 loop: CASSVLGSGELFF. CDR3 DNA sequence: TGTGCCAGCAGCGTATTAGGTTCCGGGGAGCTGTTTTTT. The full variable domain, completed using reference TRBV9 and TRBJ2-2, is DSGVTQTPKHLITATGQRVTLRCSPRSGDLSVYWYQQSLDQGLQFLIQYYNGEERAKGNILERFSAQQFPDLHSELNLSSLELGDSALYFCASSVLGSGELFFGEGSRLTVL.

The table lists this clone with a few counts. The V gene is TRBV12-5, the J gene TRBJ2-2, with 14 bases that match TRBD2. V dropped 5 bases and J dropped 6; count of bases not matched to a gene: 5. The CDR3 has 16 residues. The germline gives CDR1 LGHNT, CDR2 FRNRAP. CDR3 protein: CASGPGTSGRPGELFF. The CDR3, as DNA: TGTGCTAGTGGTCCGGGGACTAGCGGGAGACCCGGGGAGCTGTTTTTT.

The chain's CDR3 is CASRYSVSSNTEAFF. The CDR3 nucleotides are TGCGCCAGCCGATATTCCGTGTCCAGCAACACTGAAGCTTTCTTT. This chain joins TRBV5-1 and TRBJ1-1; D remains unclear. Germline V gene sequence: CDR1 SGHRS, CDR2 YFSETQ. The CDR3 has 15 residues. V was trimmed by 7 bases and J by 2 bases, leaving 18 bases between them.

Written as DNA, the CDR3 is TGTGCCAGCAGCTTAGAAGAGCGGACAGGGGGCTATGAAGCTTTCTTT. Amino acid sequence: CASSLEERTGGYEAFF. The chain employs TRBV7-9 and TRBJ1-1; TRBD1 agrees at 11 bases. Unmatched junction bases numbered 8, after V lost 1 base and J lost 7 bases. CDR1 and CDR2 from the germline V gene are SEHNR and FQNEAQ (reference sequence). The CDR3 covers 16 residues.